The clone carrying this T cell receptor beta chain has just a few counts. The antigen remains unidentified. The sample belongs to a study of cytomegalovirus exposure and HLA in healthy donors. Study-level background: In an early release, HLA-typed donors contributed tens of millions of unique TCR sequences. General study results and limits: CMV serostatus was the only immune exposure information that was available. Per a later analysis, fewer than 20,000 TCR beta sequences showed association with HLA alleles at 0.05 false discovery rate.

Trimming took off 1 base at V and 7 bases at J, with 7 bases between the two ends. The CDR3 is 12 amino acids. The germline CDR1 and CDR2 sequences are SGHDN and FVKESK. A multiplex PCR was run with 60 Vbeta primers and 13 Jbeta primers. Authors' analysis steps: An analysis that came later counted some 81 million unique TCR beta chains, around 12 million shared. Assay: immunoSEQ multiplex PCR; the TCRdb copy retains only in-frame clones and omits some. D and trimming come from the DNA, and the V and J calls and clone size come from that table. The sample yields more than 65,000 clones, almost 80% seen once.

V is TRBV14 and J is TRBJ1-2; unclear D gene. Sequenced sample: PBMCs. The source is a female donor in good health and CMV-seronegative. As DNA, the CDR3 is TGTGCCAGCAGCCAAGTTTCCGGTGGCTACACCTTC. This sequence encodes CASSQVSGGYTF.